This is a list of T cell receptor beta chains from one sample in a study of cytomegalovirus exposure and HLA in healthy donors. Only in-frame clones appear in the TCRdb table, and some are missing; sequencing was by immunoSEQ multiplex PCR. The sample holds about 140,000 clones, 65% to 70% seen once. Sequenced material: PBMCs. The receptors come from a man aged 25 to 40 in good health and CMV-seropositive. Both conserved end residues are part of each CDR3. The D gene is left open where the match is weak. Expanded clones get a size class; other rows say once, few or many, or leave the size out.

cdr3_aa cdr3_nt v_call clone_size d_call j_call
CAGDFTGNTIYF TGTGCCGGAGACTTTACTGGAAACACCATATATTTT TRBV30 few - TRBJ1-3
CASSHGQVGYTF TGTGCCAGTAGCCATGGACAGGTTGGCTACACCTTC TRBV19 few TRBD1 TRBJ1-2
CASSRQFNEKLFF TGTGCCAGCAGCAGACAGTTTAATGAAAAACTGTTTTTT TRBV7-6 - - TRBJ1-4
CASSQQGTNEKLFF TGTGCCAGCAGTCAACAGGGGACTAATGAAAAACTGTTTTTT TRBV27 - TRBD1 TRBJ1-4
CASSLVYLNTEAFF TGTGCCAGCAGCTTAGTTTATCTGAACACTGAAGCTTTCTTT TRBV13 - - TRBJ1-1
CASSVGTRSTDTQYF TGCGCCAGCAGTGTGGGGACTCGAAGCACAGATACGCAGTATTTT TRBV10-1 few - TRBJ2-3
CASSESGGSPSYEQYF TGTGCCAGCAGTGAAAGCGGCGGGAGTCCCTCCTACGAGCAGTACTTC TRBV6-1 - TRBD2 TRBJ2-7
CASSYGQGGWETQYF TGTGCCAGCAGTTACGGTCAAGGAGGGTGGGAGACCCAGTACTTC TRBV6-5 - - TRBJ2-5
CAPSGSGGVDVRYNEQFF TGTGCCCCTAGTGGGTCTGGGGGGGTTGATGTGAGGTACAATGAGCAGTTCTTC TRBV2 - TRBD2 TRBJ2-1
CASTGQGDGYTF TGTGCCAGCACGGGGCAGGGGGATGGCTACACCTTC TRBV7-9 - TRBD1 TRBJ1-2
CASGAGGASGELFF TGTGCCAGCGGGGCAGGGGGCGCTTCCGGGGAGCTGTTTTTT TRBV28 once TRBD1 TRBJ2-2
CASSHRGREAFF TGTGCCAGTAGTCACAGGGGGAGGGAAGCTTTCTTT TRBV19 - TRBD1 TRBJ1-1
CASGQGYYGYTF TGTGCCAGCGGACAGGGGTACTATGGCTACACCTTC TRBV10-3 - TRBD1 TRBJ1-2
CAWSLVAGSYEQYF TGTGCCTGGAGTCTAGTCGCCGGATCCTACGAGCAGTACTTC TRBV30 - - TRBJ2-7
CASSLNGGYTDTQYF TGTGCCAGCAGCTTAAACGGAGGATACACAGATACGCAGTATTTT TRBV7-3 - - TRBJ2-3
CASSQDSSLAGVDRSYNEQFF TGTGCCAGCAGCCAAGACTCATCTCTAGCGGGAGTCGATAGGTCCTACAATGAGCAGTTCTTC TRBV4-2 - TRBD2 TRBJ2-1
CASSLVRDEQFF TGTGCCAGCAGCTTAGTCCGGGATGAGCAGTTCTTC TRBV11-2 - - TRBJ2-1
CASLPPGTSGRVAGSYNEQFF TGTGCCAGCCTGCCCCCGGGGACTAGCGGGAGAGTGGCCGGCTCCTACAATGAGCAGTTCTTC TRBV28 - TRBD2 TRBJ2-1
CASSPTLGMERESDTQYF TGTGCCAGCAGCCCAACTCTTGGGATGGAGCGGGAGTCAGATACGCAGTATTTT TRBV7-9 - TRBD2 TRBJ2-3
CASRSSPRVVEAFF TGTGCCAGTAGATCGAGTCCCCGAGTAGTTGAAGCTTTCTTT TRBV19 - - TRBJ1-1
CASSWGTSGETQYF TGTGCCAGCAGCTGGGGGACTAGCGGGGAGACCCAGTACTTC TRBV9 - TRBD2 TRBJ2-5
CAHRVSAGYTF TGTGCCCACCGGGTCTCGGCTGGCTACACCTTC TRBV30 - - TRBJ1-2
CASSLFSGRVNEQFF TGTGCCAGCAGCTTATTTAGCGGGAGGGTTAATGAGCAGTTCTTC TRBV7-2 - TRBD2 TRBJ2-1
CASSIGGTSLHEQYF TGTGCCAGTAGTATAGGTGGGACTAGCTTACACGAGCAGTACTTC TRBV19 few TRBD2 TRBJ2-7
CASSPSLAGAYEQYF TGTGCCAGCAGTCCCTCCCTAGCGGGGGCCTACGAGCAGTACTTC TRBV28 few TRBD2 TRBJ2-7
CSVEGDRSYEQYF TGCAGCGTTGAAGGGGACAGATCCTACGAGCAGTACTTC TRBV29-1 - TRBD1 TRBJ2-7